Reported below is one T cell receptor (beta chain). No DNA is shown, since the ends of the CDR3 on it are uncertain; the CDR3 is the one TCRdb lists. A second 7 to 11 cycle PCR used barcoded and J-beta primers. The authors tagged each cDNA molecule using a template-switch adaptor with 12 random nucleotides. TCRdb recomputed calls from the 5' RACE reads with MiXCR, one row per CDR3 protein. The sample has approximately 1.5 million distinct CDR3 sequences; 40% to 45% are singletons. These data originate in a study of blood T cells in healthy people across ages. Germline CDR1 SQVTM, CDR2 ANQGSEA. The CDR3 adds up to 13 amino acids, both ends counted.

V usage is TRBV29-1 and J usage is TRBJ2-7; the table gives TRBD1 as D, unverified against the DNA. The material sequenced was blood. The clonotype comes from a woman aged 18-29 years in good health. The CDR3 is CSVGTGTNYEPYF.